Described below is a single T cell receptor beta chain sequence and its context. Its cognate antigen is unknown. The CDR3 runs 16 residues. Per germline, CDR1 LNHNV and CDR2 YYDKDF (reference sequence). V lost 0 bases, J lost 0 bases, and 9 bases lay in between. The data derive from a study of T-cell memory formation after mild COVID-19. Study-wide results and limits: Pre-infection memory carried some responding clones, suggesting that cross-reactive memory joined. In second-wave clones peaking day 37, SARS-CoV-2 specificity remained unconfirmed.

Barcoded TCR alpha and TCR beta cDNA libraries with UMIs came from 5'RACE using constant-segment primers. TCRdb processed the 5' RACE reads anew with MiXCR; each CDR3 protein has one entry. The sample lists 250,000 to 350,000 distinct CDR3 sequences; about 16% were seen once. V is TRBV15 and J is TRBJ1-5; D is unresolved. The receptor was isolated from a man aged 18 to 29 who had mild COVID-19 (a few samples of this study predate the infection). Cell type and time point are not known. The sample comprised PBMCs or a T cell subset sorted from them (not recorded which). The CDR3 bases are TGTGCCACCAGCAGAGATGAGCACATTAGCAATCAGCCCCAGCATTTT. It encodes CATSRDEHISNQPQHF.